This TCR beta chain was captured in a study of blood T cell repertoires in COVID-19. The assay was immunoSEQ multiplex PCR, and TCRdb's table has in-frame clones only and misses some. Found here are tens of thousands of clones, approximately 80% of them singletons; the top ten hold 5% to 6.5%. CDR3 length equals 15 residues. Per germline, CDR1 SGHNT and CDR2 YENEEA. V gave up 3 bases and J gave up 1 base; unmatched junction bases: 6. The chain uses TRBV11-3 and TRBJ2-7; 7 bases are a match to TRBD1. The sequencing input was peripheral blood. The TCR originated in a woman aged 55-75 years with acute or convalescent COVID-19. The CDR3 DNA reads TGTGCCAGCAGCTTCCGTGGGGGACAGTCCTACGAGCAGTACTTC. Amino acids: CASSFRGGQSYEQYF.